Listed below are T cell receptor beta chains from one sample, sequenced in a study of chemoradiotherapy in HPV16-positive cancers. Sequencing used immunoSEQ multiplex PCR; TCRdb keeps in-frame clones, though not all of them. The sample shows some 14,000 clones, about nine tenths of them seen only once. The source material was tumor tissue, sampled from a patient who underwent chemoradiotherapy. The source of these receptors is a human donor with HPV-associated anogenital cancer. Each CDR3 is given with its conserved first and last residue. D genes are given only for firm matches. The listing skips clone size in some rows; elsewhere it reads once, few, many or a size class.

>TRBD2|TRBV27|TRBJ2-3|NA
TGTGCCAGCAGTCTCCTCATCGGGAGGGCAGATACGCAGTATTTT
CASSLLIGRADTQYF
>TRBD2|TRBV9|TRBJ2-7|NA
TGTGCCAGCAGCGTAGTGGCGGGAGGAAACGAGCAGTACTTC
CASSVVAGGNEQYF
>NA|TRBV19|TRBJ1-5|NA
TGTGCCAGTAGCGCGGACTGGGGGTATCAGCCCCAGCATTTT
CASSADWGYQPQHF
>TRBD2|TRBV12-5|TRBJ2-1|NA
TGTGCTAGTGGTTTGGTACGGACTAGCGGGTTTTACAATGAGCAGTTCTTC
CASGLVRTSGFYNEQFF
>TRBD2|TRBV5-4|TRBJ2-1|NA
TGTGCCAGCAGCCCGGGGAGGACTAGCGGGAACAATGAGCAGTTCTTC
CASSPGRTSGNNEQFF
>NA|TRBV7-2|TRBJ1-3|NA
TGTGCCAGCAGCTTAGGGGGCGAGAGAGGAAACACCATATATTTT
CASSLGGERGNTIYF
>TRBD1|TRBV6-1|TRBJ1-1|NA
TGTGCCAGCCATGGACAGGGGAACACTGAAGCTTTCTTT
CASHGQGNTEAFF
>NA|TRBV11-2|TRBJ1-5|NA
TGTGCCAGCAGTGGCGGCACCGAAGGGTGGCAGCCCCAGCATTTT
CASSGGTEGWQPQHF
>NA|TRBV25-1|TRBJ1-2|once
TGTGCCAGCAGTGAACCCGGGGCCCGAGACCATCACTACACCTTC
CASSEPGARDHHYTF
>NA|TRBV9|TRBJ2-3|NA
TGTGCCAGCAGCGTTTCGGACTTCTTCACAGATACGCAGTATTTT
CASSVSDFFTDTQYF
>NA|TRBV6-6|TRBJ2-7|NA
TGTGCCAGCAAGCTTGAGTGGGGCCGTGGTGACGAGCAGTACTTC
CASKLEWGRGDEQYF
>NA|TRBV30|TRBJ1-5|NA
TGTGCCTGGAGTGGGGGCCGCAATCAGCCCCAGCATTTT
CAWSGGRNQPQHF
>TRBD2|TRBV19|TRBJ2-7|NA
TGTGCCAGTAGTAAAAACCCGGGACTAGCGGGGACCTACGAGCAGTACTTC
CASSKNPGLAGTYEQYF
>NA|TRBV5-1|TRBJ2-3|NA
TGCGCCAGCAGCCGAGTGGCACCGGTGCGCACAGATACGCAGTATTTT
CASSRVAPVRTDTQYF
>NA|TRBV15|TRBJ1-1|NA
TGTGCCACCAGCAAGACAGCAGGGTATGCTTTCTTT
CATSKTAGYAFF
>NA|TRBV5-4|TRBJ2-1|NA
TGTGCCAGCAGTTTTACTAGCAGCTACAATGAGCAGTTCTTC
CASSFTSSYNEQFF
>TRBD1|TRBV18|TRBJ1-2|NA
TGTGCCAGCTCACCGGGACAGGGGGATGGCTACACCTTC
CASSPGQGDGYTF
>TRBD2|TRBV7-2|TRBJ2-7|NA
TGTGCCAGCAGCTTAAGGCGGGGGAGCTCCTACGAGCAGTACTTC
CASSLRRGSSYEQYF
>NA|TRBV5-1|TRBJ2-5|NA
TGCGCCAGCAGCTTGATGGGACAATATCAAGAGACCCAGTACTTC
CASSLMGQYQETQYF
>NA|TRBV14|TRBJ1-2|NA
TGTGCCAGCAGCCCTGCACTGACCTATGGCTACACCTTC
CASSPALTYGYTF
>TRBD2|TRBV9|TRBJ2-5|NA
TGTGCCAGCAGCGATAGCGGGGGACATGAAGAGACCCAGTACTTC
CASSDSGGHEETQYF
>TRBD2|TRBV27|TRBJ2-1|NA
TGTGCCAGCAGTTTCGGCGGGAGGCACAATGAGCAGTTCTTC
CASSFGGRHNEQFF
>TRBD2|TRBV10-2|TRBJ2-7|NA
TGCGCCAGCAGTACCGGACTAGCGGGCTCCTACGAGCAGTACTTC
CASSTGLAGSYEQYF
>NA|TRBV19|TRBJ2-1|NA
TGTGCCAGTAGTATAGTCGGTAGCGGAGCCTACAATGAGCAGTTCTTC
CASSIVGSGAYNEQFF
>NA|TRBV7-2|TRBJ1-1|NA
TGTGCCAGCAGCTTAACGCGGGGGCAGGGAAAAGCTTTCTTT
CASSLTRGQGKAFF
>NA|TRBV2|TRBJ2-3|NA
TGTGCCAGCATGAAGGGGGGAGACACAGATACGCAGTATTTT
CASMKGGDTDTQYF
>TRBD1|TRBV4-1|TRBJ2-3|once
TGCGCCAGCAGCCAAGAGACAGGGTCGGATACGCAGTATTTT
CASSQETGSDTQYF
>TRBD2|TRBV7-7|TRBJ2-2|NA
TGTGCTAGCGGATTGGGACTAGCGGGTGGCACCGGGGAGCTGTTTTTT
CASGLGLAGGTGELFF
>TRBD1|TRBV19|TRBJ1-3|NA
TGTGCCAGTAGCGGACAGGGCCACTCTGGAAACACCATATATTTT
CASSGQGHSGNTIYF
>NA|TRBV6-6|TRBJ1-5|few
TGTGCCAGCAGTTACGGGGGGAGAGGCAATCAGCCCCAGCATTTT
CASSYGGRGNQPQHF
>NA|TRBV21-1|TRBJ2-1|NA
TGTGCCAGCAGCATCCGAGGAGGACTAGCGGGAGGGCAAGGTGAGCAGTTCTTC
CASSIRGGLAGGQGEQFF
>NA|TRBV2|TRBJ2-7|NA
TGTGCCAGCAGTGAGGGGCCGTGGAGGGGTGTTTACGAGCAGTACTTC
CASSEGPWRGVYEQYF
>NA|TRBV30|TRBJ1-1|NA
TGTGCCTGGACCTCGGGATCCTCGAACACTGAAGCTTTCTTT
CAWTSGSSNTEAFF
>NA|TRBV7-2|TRBJ2-5|NA
TGTGCCAGCAGCTTACTTGTATCGGAGACCCAGTACTTC
CASSLLVSETQYF
>NA|TRBV11-3|TRBJ2-3|NA
TGTGCCAGCAGAGACCGCGGGGATACGCAGTATTTT
CASRDRGDTQYF
>NA|TRBV6-4|TRBJ1-2|NA
TGTGCCAGCAGTCCGGACGTCACTAACTATGGCTACACCTTC
CASSPDVTNYGYTF
>NA|TRBV25-1|TRBJ2-1|NA
TGTGCCAGCGGCCGGGACCGGCAGTTCTTC
CASGRDRQFF
>NA|TRBV19|TRBJ1-3|NA
TGTGCCAGTAGTATAAAAAACTCTGGAAACACCATATATTTT
CASSIKNSGNTIYF
>NA|TRBV27|TRBJ1-1|NA
TGTGCCAGCAGTGACCTTCGACAGGCAACTGAAGCTTTCTTT
CASSDLRQATEAFF
>NA|TRBV5-5|TRBJ1-1|NA
TGTGCCAGCAGCTGGGGGCCTGATGACACTGAAGCTTTCTTT
CASSWGPDDTEAFF
>TRBD2|TRBV7-3|TRBJ2-7|NA
TGTGCCAGCAGCTTAGGGACTAGCGACGGCGAGCAGTACTTC
CASSLGTSDGEQYF
>NA|TRBV11-2|TRBJ1-1|NA
TGTGCCAGCAGCTTAGCACCGCATCATGTAAACACTGAAGCTTTCTTT
CASSLAPHHVNTEAFF
>NA|TRBV4-1|TRBJ2-5|NA
TGCGCCCGCTCCCCCCCCAGCGTTGTAGGGGAAGAGACCCAGTACTTC
CARSPPSVVGEETQYF
>TRBD2|TRBV6-1|TRBJ2-7|once
TGTGCCAGCAGTGAACTTACTAGCGGGAGTACCTACGAGCAGTACTTC
CASSELTSGSTYEQYF
>NA|TRBV12-5|TRBJ1-5|NA
TGTGCTAGTGGTTTGGCCGGGGGGCCGGGCAATCAGCCCCAGCATTTT
CASGLAGGPGNQPQHF
>NA|TRBV19|TRBJ2-7|NA
TGTGCCAGTAGTATAGGACCCCCAGGGTCAGCCTACGAGCAGTACTTC
CASSIGPPGSAYEQYF
>NA|TRBV7-2|TRBJ2-3|NA
TGTGCCAGCAGCTTAGCGTCCCTAGCCACCACAGATACGCAGTATTTT
CASSLASLATTDTQYF